This T cell receptor beta chain was profiled in a study of blood T cell repertoires in COVID-19. Study as a whole: T cells, B-cell-depleted T cells, or PBMCs provided the cDNA or gDNA that served as material.

Germline CDR1 reads LGHNA; CDR2 reads YNFKEQ. This CDR3 has 13 residues. Trimming pared 1 base from V and 2 bases from J, leaving 5 bases between. Clones were read by immunoSEQ multiplex PCR, and TCRdb kept only the in-frame ones, dropping some. The top ten clones hold under 8.5% of a sample with roughly 170,000 clones, 84% of them seen once. This receptor was taken from a man aged 40-49 years who had recovered from COVID-19. V and J are TRBV4-2 and TRBJ1-2; D remains ambiguous. The sequenced sample was peripheral blood. CDR3 loop: CASSQGRNYGYTF. CDR3 sequence (DNA): TGTGCCAGCAGCCAAGGCAGAAACTATGGCTACACCTTC.